The present T cell receptor beta chain was sequenced within a study of CD8+CD57+ T cells in acquired aplastic anemia. The germline gives CDR1 SGDLS, CDR2 YYNGEE. J gave up 6 bases and V 3 bases, and 16 bases lay outside the gene matches. The CDR3 has 18 residues. CDR3 and TCR beta VDJ profiling relied on a genomic DNA template. TCRdb analysed the reads with MiXCR anew, one entry per CDR3 protein. The sample has a few hundred thousand distinct CDR3 sequences, 61% seen once. A few counts support this clonotype. Sequencing was performed on sorted CD4+, CD8+, or CD8+CD57+ T cells (not recorded which) from PBMCs. This clonotype originated in a human donor in good health. V and J are TRBV9 and TRBJ2-5; TRBD2 agrees at 11 bases. The DNA of the CDR3 is TGTGCCAGCAGCGCGTCCGTTTTTACTAGCGGGAGCGTTCAGACCCAGTACTTC. Protein: CASSASVFTSGSVQTQYF.